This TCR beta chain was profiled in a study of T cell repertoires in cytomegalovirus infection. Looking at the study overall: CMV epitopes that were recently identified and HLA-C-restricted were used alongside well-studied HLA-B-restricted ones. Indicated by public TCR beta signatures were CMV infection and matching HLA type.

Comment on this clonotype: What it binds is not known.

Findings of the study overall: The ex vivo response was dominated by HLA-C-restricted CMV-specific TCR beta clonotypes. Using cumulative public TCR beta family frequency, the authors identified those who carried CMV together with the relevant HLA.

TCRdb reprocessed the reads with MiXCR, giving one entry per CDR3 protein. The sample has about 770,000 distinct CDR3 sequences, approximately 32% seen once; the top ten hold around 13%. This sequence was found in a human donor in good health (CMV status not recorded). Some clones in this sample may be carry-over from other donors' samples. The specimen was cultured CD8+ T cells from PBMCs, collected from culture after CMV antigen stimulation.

The CDR3 region is CASSLNSVGTGELFF. In DNA, the CDR3 is TGTGCCAGCAGTTTAAATAGCGTGGGCACCGGGGAGCTGTTTTTT. The chain recombines TRBV28 with TRBJ2-2; a possible D gene is TRBD2 (5 bases). This CDR3 has 15 amino acids. With 2 bases removed from V and 4 bases from J, the gap between germline ends came to 11 bases. Germline loops: CDR1 MDHEN, CDR2 SYDVKM.